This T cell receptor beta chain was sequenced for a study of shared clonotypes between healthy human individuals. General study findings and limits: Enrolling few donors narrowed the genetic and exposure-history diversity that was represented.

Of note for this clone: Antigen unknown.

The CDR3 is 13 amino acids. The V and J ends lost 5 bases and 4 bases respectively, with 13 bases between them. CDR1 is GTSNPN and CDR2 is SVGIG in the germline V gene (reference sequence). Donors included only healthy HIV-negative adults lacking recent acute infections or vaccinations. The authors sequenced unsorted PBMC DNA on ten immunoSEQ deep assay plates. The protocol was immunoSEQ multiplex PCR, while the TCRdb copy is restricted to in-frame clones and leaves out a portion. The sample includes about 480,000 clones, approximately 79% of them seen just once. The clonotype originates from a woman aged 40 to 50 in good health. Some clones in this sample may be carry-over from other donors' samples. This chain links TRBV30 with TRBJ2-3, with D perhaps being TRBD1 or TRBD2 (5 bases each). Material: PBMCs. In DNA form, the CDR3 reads TGTGCCTGGGCATCGGGACCGCCAGATACGCAGTATTTT. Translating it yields CAWASGPPDTQYF. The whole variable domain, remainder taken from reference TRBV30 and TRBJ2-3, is SQTIHQWPATLVQPVGSPLSLECTVEGTSNPNLYWYRQAAGRGLQLLFYSVGIGQISSEVPQNLSASRPQDRQFILSSKKLLLSDSGFYLCAWASGPPDTQYFGPGTRLTVL.